This is a list of T cell receptor beta chains from one sample in a study of blood T cell repertoires in COVID-19. Clones were sequenced by immunoSEQ multiplex PCR, and TCRdb holds only the in-frame ones, with some missing. This table has approximately 100,000 clones, more than 60% appearing once. The sample comprised peripheral blood. Every receptor here comes from a man in his 70s with active or convalescent COVID-19. CDR3s include the opening cysteine and the closing phenylalanine or tryptophan. Fields, in order: J gene, V gene, D gene, clone size, CDR3 length, CDR3 protein, CDR3 DNA. D genes are given only for firm matches. For some rows the clone size is stated as once, few or many, or as a class when expanded; others skip it.

TRBJ1-6,TRBV19,TRBD1,.,15,CASSIVGQGDSPLHF,TGTGCCAGTAGTATAGTAGGACAGGGGGATTCACCCCTCCACTTT
TRBJ2-7,TRBV12-3/TRBV12-4,TRBD2,.,13,CASSFGRAYEQYF,TGTGCCAGCAGTTTCGGGAGGGCCTACGAGCAGTACTTC
TRBJ2-1,TRBV3-1/TRBV3-2,TRBD2,.,16,CASSLGSGVLGGEQFF,TGTGCCAGCAGCCTCGGGAGCGGGGTCCTGGGAGGTGAGCAGTTCTTC
TRBJ2-7,TRBV7-6,.,.,14,CASSLAGQNYEQYF,TGTGCCAGCAGCTTGGCGGGACAGAACTACGAGCAGTACTTC
TRBJ1-2,TRBV3-1/TRBV3-2,TRBD1,.,15,CASSLWTGSNYGYTF,TGTGCCAGCAGCCTCTGGACAGGTTCTAACTATGGCTACACCTTC
TRBJ2-5,TRBV5-4,TRBD1,.,16,CASSYGAGGSEETQYF,TGTGCCAGCAGCTACGGGGCAGGGGGCTCTGAAGAGACCCAGTACTTC
TRBJ2-6,TRBV10-2,.,.,16,CASRNDREAGANVLTF,TGCGCCAGCAGGAATGACAGGGAGGCTGGGGCCAACGTCCTGACTTTC
TRBJ2-3,TRBV6-5,.,few,15,CASRTDRKRADTQYF,TGTGCCAGCAGGACCGACAGGAAAAGGGCAGATACGCAGTATTTT
TRBJ1-5,TRBV7-2,.,.,15,CASSLSPGGGQPQHF,TGTGCCAGCAGCTTAAGTCCAGGAGGAGGACAGCCCCAGCATTTT
TRBJ2-3,TRBV14,.,few,12,CASSSPADTQYF,TGTGCCAGCAGCAGCCCGGCAGATACGCAGTATTTT
TRBJ2-3,TRBV7-3,.,once,15,CASSLNEGDTDTQYF,TGTGCCAGCAGCTTAAACGAGGGGGACACAGATACGCAGTATTTT
TRBJ2-7,TRBV16,TRBD1,.,15,CASSQSWDRSYEQYF,TGTGCCAGCAGCCAATCGTGGGACAGATCCTACGAGCAGTACTTC
TRBJ1-4,TRBV7-8,TRBD1,.,13,CASRRTGEEKLFF,TGTGCCAGCCGCAGGACAGGGGAAGAAAAACTGTTTTTT
TRBJ2-6,TRBV5-4,.,.,12,CASSLDETVVTF,TGTGCCAGCAGCTTGGACGAGACAGTCGTCACTTTC
TRBJ1-1,TRBV5-1,.,.,12,CASSLDGLGAFF,TGCGCCAGCAGCTTGGATGGACTGGGTGCTTTCTTT
TRBJ2-3,TRBV10-1,TRBD2,.,18,CATEWGLAGEDFTDTQYF,TGCGCCACCGAATGGGGACTAGCGGGAGAGGATTTCACAGATACGCAGTATTTT
TRBJ1-2,TRBV9,.,few,14,CASSPQGLNYGYTF,TGTGCCAGCAGCCCTCAGGGGTTAAACTATGGCTACACCTTC
TRBJ2-7,TRBV6-5,TRBD2,.,15,CASSSEGLVAYEQYF,TGTGCCAGCAGTTCTGAGGGACTAGTCGCCTACGAGCAGTACTTC
TRBJ1-2,TRBV7-2,TRBD1,.,13,CASSPGQGYGYTF,TGTGCCAGCAGCCCCGGACAGGGGTATGGCTACACCTTC
TRBJ1-2,TRBV5-6,.,.,16,CASSLEALQGNYGYTF,TGTGCCAGCAGCTTGGAGGCCCTCCAGGGGAACTATGGCTACACCTTC
TRBJ2-5,TRBV7-9,TRBD2,few,17,CASSPLLPSGRGGTQYF,TGTGCCAGCAGCCCCCTTTTGCCTAGCGGGAGAGGTGGGACCCAGTACTTC
TRBJ1-2,TRBV2,.,.,14,CASSPGSSIYGYTF,TGTGCCAGCAGTCCAGGGTCCTCTATCTATGGCTACACCTTC
TRBJ2-5,TRBV5-4,TRBD2,.,15,CASSPPGLAGETQYF,TGTGCCAGCAGTCCACCGGGACTAGCGGGAGAGACCCAGTACTTC
TRBJ1-5,TRBV19,TRBD1,.,16,CASSTPGQGGNQPQHF,TGTGCCAGTAGTACCCCCGGACAGGGGGGGAATCAGCCCCAGCATTTT
TRBJ2-2,TRBV19,.,.,15,CASTPRTTNTGELFF,TGTGCCAGTACCCCTCGGACAACGAACACCGGGGAGCTGTTTTTT
TRBJ2-7,TRBV30,.,.,14,CAWKGGRGSYEQYF,TGTGCCTGGAAAGGGGGTCGCGGGTCCTACGAGCAGTACTTC
TRBJ2-3,TRBV6-5,.,.,14,CASSYSGDTDTQYF,TGTGCCAGCAGTTACTCGGGCGACACAGATACGCAGTATTTT
TRBJ2-7,TRBV24-1,.,.,11,CATSDSGRQYF,TGTGCCACCAGTGATTCAGGGCGGCAGTACTTC
TRBJ2-5,TRBV18,TRBD2,.,15,CASSQERGGQETQYF,TGTGCCAGCTCGCAGGAGCGGGGGGGCCAGGAGACCCAGTACTTC
TRBJ1-1,TRBV19,TRBD1,.,16,CASSSGDRGSNTEAFF,TGTGCCAGTAGCTCAGGGGACAGGGGCTCGAACACTGAAGCTTTCTTT
TRBJ1-1,TRBV10-3,.,few,14,CAISEGPGGTEAFF,TGTGCCATCAGTGAGGGCCCGGGAGGCACTGAAGCTTTCTTT
TRBJ1-1,TRBV27,.,.,15,CASSLMGGMNTEAFF,TGTGCCAGCAGTTTAATGGGAGGGATGAACACTGAAGCTTTCTTT
TRBJ2-7,TRBV6-5,.,.,13,CASSYNGRGEQYF,TGTGCCAGCAGTTACAATGGTAGGGGCGAGCAGTACTTC
TRBJ1-2,TRBV28,.,.,13,CASSYYGGNGYTF,TGTGCCAGCAGTTATTACGGGGGGAATGGCTACACCTTC
TRBJ1-2,TRBV2,TRBD1,few,13,CASRAQGVDGYTF,TGTGCCAGCAGGGCCCAGGGGGTCGATGGCTACACCTTC
TRBJ1-1,TRBV7-3,TRBD1,once,14,CASSLQGANTEAFF,TGTGCCAGCAGCTTACAGGGGGCGAACACTGAAGCTTTCTTT
TRBJ1-1,TRBV5-1,TRBD1,.,14,CASSAGTANTEAFF,TGCGCCAGCAGCGCCGGGACAGCGAACACTGAAGCTTTCTTT
TRBJ2-5,TRBV9,TRBD2,.,15,CASSVGTSYEETQYF,TGTGCCAGCAGCGTCGGGACTAGCTACGAAGAGACCCAGTACTTC
TRBJ1-2,TRBV20-1,.,.,14,CSASSSVGSYGYTF,TGCAGTGCTAGTAGCTCGGTAGGGAGCTATGGCTACACCTTC
TRBJ2-7,TRBV5-5,TRBD1,.,15,CASSIRQGSSYEQYF,TGTGCCAGCAGCATTCGACAGGGGAGCTCCTACGAGCAGTACTTC
TRBJ2-5,TRBV11-2,TRBD2,few,16,CASSILAGGRGETQYF,TGTGCCAGCAGCATATTAGCGGGAGGCCGGGGGGAGACCCAGTACTTC
TRBJ1-1,TRBV30,.,.,16,CAWSPNQGNWVTEAFF,TGTGCCTGGAGTCCCAATCAGGGTAATTGGGTCACTGAAGCTTTCTTT
TRBJ2-2,TRBV4-1,.,.,15,CASSQEARPPGELFF,TGCGCCAGCAGCCAAGAAGCTAGGCCGCCCGGGGAGCTGTTTTTT
TRBJ2-3,TRBV12-3/TRBV12-4,.,.,13,CASSDIQGNTQYF,TGTGCCAGCAGTGATATCCAGGGAAATACGCAGTATTTT
TRBJ2-7,TRBV7-3,TRBD1,once,14,CASSQHRGMDEQYF,TGTGCCAGCAGCCAACACAGGGGTATGGACGAGCAGTACTTC
TRBJ1-1,TRBV20-1,.,.,13,CSASRGEYTEAFF,TGCAGTGCTAGTCGGGGGGAGTATACTGAAGCTTTCTTT
TRBJ1-6,TRBV6-5,.,.,14,CASSGGRNNSPLHF,TGTGCCAGCAGCGGAGGAAGGAATAATTCACCCCTCCACTTT
TRBJ2-1,TRBV30,TRBD2,.,18,CACIAETSGRGWEREQFF,TGTGCCTGCATAGCGGAGACTAGCGGGAGGGGCTGGGAACGGGAGCAGTTCTTC
TRBJ2-7,TRBV29-1,TRBD1,once,13,CSVARGQPYEQYF,TGCAGCGTCGCCCGGGGACAGCCCTACGAGCAGTACTTC
TRBJ1-1,TRBV24-1,TRBD1,.,15,CATRETGAGGTEAFF,TGTGCCACCAGAGAAACAGGGGCCGGCGGCACTGAAGCTTTCTTT
TRBJ2-1,TRBV5-4,.,.,13,CASSLAGFAEQFF,TGTGCCAGCAGCTTGGCGGGGTTTGCTGAGCAGTTCTTC